The rows below give T cell receptor beta chains drawn from one sample of a study of blood T cell repertoires in COVID-19. Data came from immunoSEQ multiplex PCR; TCRdb stores just in-frame clones and leaves some out. Of around 390,000 clones listed, just under 90% were seen once; the top ten hold roughly 9.4%. Sequencing used PBMCs or T cells enriched from blood (not recorded which). Every receptor here comes from a woman in her 50s who had recovered from COVID-19. CDR3s include the opening cysteine and the closing phenylalanine or tryptophan. A D gene is named only where the DNA matches it firmly. Clone size is not always given. Where it is, it says once, few, many or a class for expanded clones.

j_gene | d_gene | v_gene | abundance | len | CDR3aa | CDR3nt
TRBJ1-1 | . | TRBV30 | . | 13 | CAWSLKGTELAFF | TGTGCCTGGAGTCTTAAAGGGACTGAGTTGGCTTTCTTT
TRBJ1-2 | . | TRBV3-1/TRBV3-2 | . | 16 | CASSQERRVDNYGYTF | TGTGCCAGCAGCCAAGAACGCAGGGTTGATAACTATGGCTACACCTTC
TRBJ1-4 | . | TRBV7-6 | . | 15 | CASSLAGATNEKLFF | TGTGCCAGCAGCTTAGCAGGGGCAACTAATGAAAAACTGTTTTTT
TRBJ1-4 | TRBD1 | TRBV5-1 | once | 14 | CASSRQGAGEKLFF | TGCGCCAGCAGCCGACAGGGGGCGGGTGAAAAACTGTTTTTT
TRBJ1-5 | TRBD1 | TRBV24-1 | . | 15 | CATSDSGTGGKPQHF | TGTGCCACCAGTGATTCTGGGACAGGGGGCAAGCCCCAGCATTTT
TRBJ1-1 | . | TRBV29-1 | . | 11 | CSVGVSTEAFF | TGCAGCGTCGGGGTCTCCACTGAAGCTTTCTTT
TRBJ1-1 | . | TRBV29-1 | . | 12 | CSVETSGNEAFF | TGCAGCGTTGAGACGTCAGGTAATGAAGCTTTCTTT
TRBJ1-2 | TRBD1 | TRBV12-3/TRBV12-4 | . | 13 | CASSLSTGGGYTF | TGTGCCAGCAGCCTCTCGACAGGGGGTGGCTACACCTTC
TRBJ2-5 | TRBD1 | TRBV7-2 | . | 15 | CASSQQGAWQETQYF | TGTGCCAGCAGCCAGCAGGGGGCTTGGCAAGAGACCCAGTACTTC
TRBJ1-6 | . | TRBV9 | . | 14 | CASSVSGVNSPLHF | TGTGCCAGCAGCGTCTCAGGTGTGAATTCACCCCTCCACTTT
TRBJ1-2 | . | TRBV5-5 | . | 15 | CASSGTNPLDYGYTF | TGTGCCAGCAGTGGCACCAACCCCCTTGACTATGGCTACACCTTC
TRBJ1-5 | TRBD1 | TRBV24-1 | . | 16 | CATSEDRGNSNQPQHF | TGTGCCACCAGTGAAGACAGGGGGAACAGCAATCAGCCCCAGCATTTT
TRBJ2-3 | TRBD2 | TRBV28 | . | 17 | CASSFPTSGGDTDTQYF | TGTGCCAGCAGTTTCCCCACTAGCGGGGGGGACACAGATACGCAGTATTTT
TRBJ1-4 | . | TRBV19 | . | 15 | CATLPRGGLNEKLFF | TGTGCCACCTTACCTAGGGGGGGGCTAAATGAAAAACTGTTTTTT
TRBJ2-3 | TRBD1 | TRBV2 | few | 16 | CASSLQGSTSTDTQYF | TGTGCCAGCAGTCTACAGGGGAGTACTAGCACAGATACGCAGTATTTT
TRBJ1-5 | . | TRBV5-6 | . | 17 | CASSLFVGTRDNQPQHF | TGTGCCAGCAGCTTGTTCGTCGGGACAAGAGACAATCAGCCCCAGCATTTT
TRBJ1-1 | . | TRBV4-3 | . | 15 | CASSQDRVRVTEAFF | TGCGCCAGCAGCCAAGATCGGGTGCGGGTCACTGAAGCTTTCTTT
TRBJ1-1 | . | TRBV5-8 | few | 14 | CASSSAGVIGEAFF | TGTGCCAGCAGCTCCGCGGGTGTAATAGGTGAAGCTTTCTTT
TRBJ1-1 | TRBD1 | TRBV29-1 | . | 13 | CSARTGEYTEAFF | TGCAGCGCCAGGACAGGGGAGTACACTGAAGCTTTCTTT
TRBJ2-7 | TRBD1 | TRBV7-8 | . | 15 | CASSLGRGQYYEQYF | TGTGCCAGCAGCTTAGGTAGGGGACAGTACTACGAGCAGTACTTC
TRBJ1-2 | . | TRBV5-1 | . | 14 | CASSLDTGNYGYTF | TGCGCCAGCAGCTTGGATACAGGGAACTATGGCTACACCTTC
TRBJ1-2 | TRBD1 | TRBV18 | few | 15 | CASSSRQGPPDGYTF | TGTGCCAGCTCATCCCGACAGGGACCCCCAGATGGCTACACCTTC
TRBJ1-5 | . | TRBV19 | . | 15 | CASSIAPRGNQPQHF | TGTGCCAGTAGTATAGCCCCCAGGGGCAATCAGCCCCAGCATTTT
TRBJ1-5 | TRBD1 | TRBV4-1 | . | 16 | CASSQVTGARNQPQHF | TGCGCCAGCAGCCAAGTTACAGGGGCCCGCAATCAGCCCCAGCATTTT
TRBJ2-1 | . | TRBV2 | . | 16 | CAGVGVAGTFNNEQFF | TGTGCCGGGGTGGGGGTAGCCGGGACATTCAACAATGAGCAGTTCTTC
TRBJ1-2 | TRBD1 | TRBV5-8 | . | 16 | CASSRQDRASPYGYTF | TGTGCCAGCAGCCGCCAGGACAGGGCGTCACCTTATGGCTACACCTTC
TRBJ1-4 | . | TRBV2 | . | 14 | CASSRLEAVEKLFF | TGTGCCAGCAGTAGACTTGAAGCGGTCGAAAAACTGTTTTTT
TRBJ2-7 | . | TRBV27 | . | 13 | CASSFWRGNEQYF | TGTGCCAGCAGTTTCTGGCGGGGAAACGAGCAGTACTTC
TRBJ2-2 | . | TRBV27 | . | 17 | CASARFSGTLNTGELFF | TGTGCCAGCGCCAGATTCTCCGGGACACTGAACACCGGGGAGCTGTTTTTT
TRBJ1-6 | . | TRBV28 | once | 12 | CASNQGSLPLHF | TGTGCCAGCAACCAGGGGAGCTTACCCCTCCACTTT
TRBJ1-1 | TRBD1 | TRBV11-3 | . | 13 | CASSLRQGLEAFF | TGTGCCAGCAGCTTAAGACAGGGACTTGAAGCTTTCTTT
TRBJ2-7 | . | TRBV15 | once | 15 | CATSSRQGGSYEQYF | TGTGCCACCAGCTCTCGGCAGGGGGGATCCTACGAGCAGTACTTC
TRBJ2-3 | TRBD1 | TRBV5-1 | once | 17 | CASSLVWTGQGPDTQYF | TGCGCCAGCAGCTTGGTTTGGACGGGACAGGGTCCAGATACGCAGTATTTT
TRBJ2-2 | . | TRBV4-1 | once | 17 | CASSPSDALTATGELFF | TGCGCCAGCAGCCCTTCGGACGCGCTGACAGCCACCGGGGAGCTGTTTTTT
TRBJ1-4 | . | TRBV19 | . | 15 | CASSNGAAVGEKLFF | TGTGCCAGTAGTAATGGGGCAGCAGTGGGTGAAAAACTGTTTTTT
TRBJ1-2 | . | TRBV14 | . | 13 | CASSPGHNYGYTF | TGTGCCAGCAGCCCTGGACACAACTATGGCTACACCTTC
TRBJ1-1 | TRBD1 | TRBV6-5 | . | 15 | CASSTHRGKFTEAFF | TGTGCCAGCAGTACTCACAGGGGAAAGTTTACTGAAGCTTTCTTT
TRBJ2-1 | TRBD1 | TRBV10-3 | . | 14 | CAIRAGTGVGEQFF | TGTGCCATCAGGGCCGGGACAGGGGTGGGGGAGCAGTTCTTC
TRBJ2-7 | TRBD1 | TRBV30 | . | 14 | CAWSLGTGGSEQYF | TGTGCCTGGAGTCTGGGGACAGGGGGATCCGAGCAGTACTTC
TRBJ1-3 | . | TRBV5-1 | . | 13 | CASRYENGNTIYF | TGCGCCAGCAGATATGAGAACGGAAACACCATATATTTT
TRBJ2-3 | TRBD2 | TRBV7-9 | . | 16 | CASSSGLAAITDTQYF | TGTGCCAGCAGCTCTGGACTAGCGGCTATCACAGATACGCAGTATTTT
TRBJ1-5 | TRBD1 | TRBV18 | . | 16 | CASSPSGQFSNQPQHF | TGTGCCAGCTCACCCTCGGGACAGTTTAGCAATCAGCCCCAGCATTTT
TRBJ2-1 | TRBD2 | TRBV4-1 | few | 21 | CASSPNLPGLAGIQTYNEQFF | TGCGCCAGCAGCCCTAACCTGCCGGGACTAGCGGGGATTCAGACCTACAATGAGCAGTTCTTC
TRBJ1-6 | TRBD1 | TRBV18 | . | 16 | CASSPEPGTANSPLHF | TGTGCCAGCTCACCAGAGCCAGGGACAGCCAATTCACCCCTCCACTTT
TRBJ2-7 | TRBD1 | TRBV5-6 | . | 16 | CASSLRQGGISYEQYF | TGTGCCAGCAGCCTACGACAGGGTGGTATTTCCTACGAGCAGTACTTC
TRBJ1-1 | TRBD1 | TRBV7-6 | . | 16 | CASAPRAGQGDTEAFF | TGTGCCAGCGCGCCTAGGGCGGGACAGGGGGACACTGAAGCTTTCTTT
TRBJ1-3 | . | TRBV7-9 | . | 14 | CASSFFQTKNTIYF | TGTGCCAGCAGCTTCTTCCAGACAAAGAACACCATATATTTT
TRBJ2-7 | . | TRBV12-3/TRBV12-4 | . | 12 | CASSLLSYEQYF | TGTGCCAGCAGTTTACTTTCCTACGAGCAGTACTTC
TRBJ1-2 | . | TRBV9 | . | 17 | CASSPNSRGTTNYGYTF | TGTGCCAGCAGCCCCAATTCGCGGGGGACAACTAACTATGGCTACACCTTC
TRBJ1-5 | TRBD1 | TRBV15 | . | 16 | CATSRDPEGARQPQHF | TGTGCCACCAGCAGAGATCCCGAGGGGGCTCGGCAGCCCCAGCATTTT
TRBJ2-3 | . | TRBV5-1 | . | 14 | CASSESGGTDTQYF | TGCGCCAGCAGCGAGTCGGGGGGCACAGATACGCAGTATTTT
TRBJ2-5 | . | TRBV3-1/TRBV3-2 | . | 15 | CASSQVRGRGETQYF | TGTGCCAGCAGCCAAGTGAGGGGGAGGGGGGAGACCCAGTACTTC
TRBJ1-1 | . | TRBV5-4 | . | 17 | CASSLVFGKPANTEAFF | TGTGCCAGCAGCTTGGTCTTCGGGAAACCCGCGAACACTGAAGCTTTCTTT
TRBJ2-1 | . | TRBV7-9 | . | 16 | CASSLQTGGLHNEQFF | TGTGCCAGCAGCTTACAAACGGGGGGCCTACATAATGAGCAGTTCTTC